These 6 T cell receptor beta chains came from one sample sequenced in a study of blood T cell repertoires in COVID-19. TCRdb's copy holds only in-frame clones and misses some; the assay was immunoSEQ multiplex PCR. This table holds 63,000 or so clones, roughly 86% found once. The specimen sequenced was peripheral blood. Receptors originate from a man in his 70s with active COVID-19.

This clone was counted between two and nine times. This sequence joins TRBV25-1 and TRBJ1-5; a weak D match, TRBD1 (6 bases). This CDR3 has 16 amino acids. With 2 bases removed from V and 3 bases from J, the gap between germline ends came to 14 bases. Looked up from germline, CDR1 is MGHDK and CDR2 is SYGVNS. CDR3 in DNA: TGTGCCAGCAGTGAACGACAGGAGCACAACAATCAGCCCCAGCATTTT. It translates to CASSERQEHNNQPQHF.

This sequence joins TRBV7-2 and TRBJ2-3; 11 bases align to TRBD2. Germline CDR1 SGHTA, CDR2 FQGNSA. The CDR3 has 16 residues. V lost 5 bases and J lost 6; bases outside the gene matches: 10. This CDR3 reads CASSHTSGSPGDTQYF. The CDR3 nucleotides are TGTGCCAGCAGCCACACTAGCGGGAGCCCGGGGGATACGCAGTATTTT.

This clone was detected a few times. The gene calls are TRBV7-9 and TRBJ1-2; tentatively, D is TRBD1 (5 bases). The germline gives CDR1 SEHNR, CDR2 FQNEAQ (reference sequence). The CDR3 runs to 13 residues. The V gene lost 6 bases and the J gene lost 2 bases, with 10 bases spanning the gap. The CDR3 region has the DNA TGTGCCAGCAGAGAGTCAGGGAACTATGGCTACACCTTC. Residues: CASRESGNYGYTF.

This chain connects TRBV12-5 to TRBJ2-5; TRBD2 might be the D (6 bases). V lost 1 base and J lost 5, with 11 bases in between. Germline CDR1 and CDR2: LGHNT and FRNRAP. The CDR3 totals 14 residues. The CDR3 is CASGLGVGRETQYF. The CDR3 DNA reads as TGTGCTAGTGGTTTGGGAGTTGGGAGGGAGACCCAGTACTTC.

For the CDR3, the DNA is TGTGCCAGCAGCTTCGATCTAGCCACAGATACGCAGTATTTT. It translates to CASSFDLATDTQYF. This chain links TRBV7-2 with TRBJ2-3, with TRBD2 as a possible D gene (5 bases). V gave up 3 bases and J gave up 2 bases, with 9 bases separating them. CDR3 length equals 14 residues. Germline V CDR1 and CDR2: SGHTA, FQGNSA.

The rearrangement links TRBV6-1 to TRBJ2-3; tentatively, D is TRBD2 (7 bases). V dropped 3 bases and J dropped 3 bases, with 19 bases sitting between them. CDR1 and CDR2 from the germline V gene are MNHNS and SASEGT. The CDR3 length is 17 residues. The CDR3 DNA reads TGTGCCAGCAGTGATCCCGACGGGGGGCGGGGGACAGATACGCAGTATTTT. Its protein product is CASSDPDGGRGTDTQYF.